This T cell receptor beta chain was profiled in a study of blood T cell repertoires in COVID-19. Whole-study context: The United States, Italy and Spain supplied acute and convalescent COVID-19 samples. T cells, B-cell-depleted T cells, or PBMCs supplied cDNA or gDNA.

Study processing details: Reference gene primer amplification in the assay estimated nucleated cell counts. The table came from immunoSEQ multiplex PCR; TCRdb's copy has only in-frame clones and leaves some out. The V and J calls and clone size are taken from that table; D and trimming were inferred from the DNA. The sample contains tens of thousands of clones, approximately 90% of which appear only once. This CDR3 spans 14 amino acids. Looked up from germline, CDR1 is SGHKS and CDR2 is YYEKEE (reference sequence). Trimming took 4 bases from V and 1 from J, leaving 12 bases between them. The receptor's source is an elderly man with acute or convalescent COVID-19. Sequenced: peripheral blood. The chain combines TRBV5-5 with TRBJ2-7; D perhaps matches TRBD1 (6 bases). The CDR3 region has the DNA TGTGCCAGCAGCGACTACAGGGCTTCCTACGAGCAGTACTTC. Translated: CASSDYRASYEQYF.